These 3 T cell receptor beta chains share one sample of origin, sequenced in a study of blood T cell repertoires in COVID-19. The assay was immunoSEQ multiplex PCR, and TCRdb's table has in-frame clones only and misses some. The data show around 100,000 clones, nearly 90% seen once. Sequenced: peripheral blood. These receptors originate from a middle-aged man with active COVID-19.

V usage is TRBV6-2 or TRBV6-3 and J usage is TRBJ2-1, with 9 bases fitting TRBD2. V was clipped by 6 bases and J by 8 bases; unmatched bases: 11. The germline gives CDR1 MNHEY, CDR2 SVGEGT. The CDR3 loop spans 15 amino acids. The CDR3 DNA reads as TGTGCCAGCAGATACGCGGGGGGGCCTTTGGATGAGCAGTTCTTC. Encoded protein: CASRYAGGPLDEQFF.

This chain uses TRBV5-6 with TRBJ2-1; TRBD2 matches 7 bases. CDR3 length: 13 amino acids. Germline assignment: CDR1 SGHDT and CDR2 YYEEEE. Unmatched junction bases numbered 7, after V lost 4 bases and J lost 9 bases. The CDR3: CASSTRTRGEQFF. The CDR3 nucleotides are TGTGCCAGCAGCACCAGGACTAGGGGTGAGCAGTTCTTC.

The chain recombines TRBV19 with TRBJ2-6, with a possible D match to TRBD1 (6 bases). V lost 6 bases, J lost 4 bases, and 13 bases lay in between. CDR1 and CDR2 from the germline V gene are LNHDA and SQIVND (reference sequence). This CDR3 contains 15 residues. CDR3 nucleotide sequence: TGTGCCAGTAGCCTTACAGGGTCAGGGGCCAACGTCCTGACTTTC. Its protein is CASSLTGSGANVLTF.